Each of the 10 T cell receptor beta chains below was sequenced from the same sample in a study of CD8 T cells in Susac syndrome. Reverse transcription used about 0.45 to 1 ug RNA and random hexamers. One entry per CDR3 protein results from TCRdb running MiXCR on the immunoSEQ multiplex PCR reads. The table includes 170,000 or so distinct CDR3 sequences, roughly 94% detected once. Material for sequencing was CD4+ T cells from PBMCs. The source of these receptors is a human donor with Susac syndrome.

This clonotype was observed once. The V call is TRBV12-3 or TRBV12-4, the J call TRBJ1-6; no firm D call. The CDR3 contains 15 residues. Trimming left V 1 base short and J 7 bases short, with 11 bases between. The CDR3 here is CASSLGGNLNSPLHF. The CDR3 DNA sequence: TGTGCCAGCAGTTTAGGAGGGAATCTGAATTCACCCCTCCACTTT.

CDR3 in DNA: TGTGCCAGCAGTGAAGCCGGGAAACTTACACCCCTCCACTTT. It translates to CASSEAGKLTPLHF. The rearrangement uses TRBV2 and TRBJ1-6; D is unresolved. Trimming stripped 0 bases from V and 11 bases from J, with 11 bases between. Germline loops: CDR1 SNHLY, CDR2 FYNNEI. This CDR3 is 14 amino acids long.

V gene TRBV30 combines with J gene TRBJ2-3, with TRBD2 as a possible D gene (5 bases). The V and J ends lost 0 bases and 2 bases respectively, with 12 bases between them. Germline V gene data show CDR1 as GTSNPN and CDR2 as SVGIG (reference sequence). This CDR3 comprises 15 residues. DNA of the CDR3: TGTGCCTGGAGTGTACTCTTCGACTACACAGATACGCAGTATTTT. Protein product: CAWSVLFDYTDTQYF.

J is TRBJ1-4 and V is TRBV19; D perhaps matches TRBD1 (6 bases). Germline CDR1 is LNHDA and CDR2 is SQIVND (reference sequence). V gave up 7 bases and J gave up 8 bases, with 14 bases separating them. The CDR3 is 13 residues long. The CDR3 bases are TGTGCCAGTAAAACAGGGTTTGGGGAAAAACTGTTTTTT. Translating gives CASKTGFGEKLFF.

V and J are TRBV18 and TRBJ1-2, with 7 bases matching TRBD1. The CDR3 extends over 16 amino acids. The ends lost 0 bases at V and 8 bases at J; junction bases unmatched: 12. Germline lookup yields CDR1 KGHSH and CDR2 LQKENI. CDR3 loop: CASSPPPPPGQVGYTF. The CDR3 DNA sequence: TGTGCCAGCTCACCACCGCCCCCGCCAGGACAGGTCGGCTACACCTTC.

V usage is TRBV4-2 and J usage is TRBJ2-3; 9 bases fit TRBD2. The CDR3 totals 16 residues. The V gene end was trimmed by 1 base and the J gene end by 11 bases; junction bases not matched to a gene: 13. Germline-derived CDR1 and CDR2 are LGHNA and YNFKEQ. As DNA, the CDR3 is TGTGCCAGCAGCCAAGGACTAGCGGACACACCCAGAGAGCAGTATTTT. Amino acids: CASSQGLADTPREQYF.

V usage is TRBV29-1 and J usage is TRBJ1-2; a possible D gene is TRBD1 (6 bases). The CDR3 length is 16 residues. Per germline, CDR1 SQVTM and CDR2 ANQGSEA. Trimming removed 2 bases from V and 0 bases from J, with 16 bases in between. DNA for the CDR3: TGCAGCGTTGAAACGCGGCAGGGGCTAGCTAACTATGGCTACACCTTC. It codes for CSVETRQGLANYGYTF.

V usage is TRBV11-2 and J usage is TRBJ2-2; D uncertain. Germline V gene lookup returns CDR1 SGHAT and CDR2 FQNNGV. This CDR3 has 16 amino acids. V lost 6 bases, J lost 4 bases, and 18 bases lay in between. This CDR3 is CASRRSMERSTGELFF. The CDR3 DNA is TGTGCCAGCAGGAGGTCTATGGAGCGTAGCACCGGGGAGCTGTTTTTT.

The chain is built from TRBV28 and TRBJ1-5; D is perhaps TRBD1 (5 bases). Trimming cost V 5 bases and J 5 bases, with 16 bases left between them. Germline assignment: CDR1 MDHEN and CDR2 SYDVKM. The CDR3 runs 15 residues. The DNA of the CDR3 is TGTGCCAGCAGTCCCGTAAGGGGTGCGGATCAGCCCCAGCATTTT. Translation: CASSPVRGADQPQHF.

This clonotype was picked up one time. CDR3 region: CSVGSGGSYEQYF. The CDR3, as DNA: TGCAGCGTTGGTTCAGGGGGCTCCTACGAGCAGTACTTC. The chain uses TRBV29-1 and TRBJ2-7, with 7 bases aligning to TRBD1. V gave up 4 bases and J gave up 0 bases; unmatched junction bases: 3. In germline, CDR1 is SQVTM, CDR2 ANQGSEA. The CDR3 spans 13 residues.